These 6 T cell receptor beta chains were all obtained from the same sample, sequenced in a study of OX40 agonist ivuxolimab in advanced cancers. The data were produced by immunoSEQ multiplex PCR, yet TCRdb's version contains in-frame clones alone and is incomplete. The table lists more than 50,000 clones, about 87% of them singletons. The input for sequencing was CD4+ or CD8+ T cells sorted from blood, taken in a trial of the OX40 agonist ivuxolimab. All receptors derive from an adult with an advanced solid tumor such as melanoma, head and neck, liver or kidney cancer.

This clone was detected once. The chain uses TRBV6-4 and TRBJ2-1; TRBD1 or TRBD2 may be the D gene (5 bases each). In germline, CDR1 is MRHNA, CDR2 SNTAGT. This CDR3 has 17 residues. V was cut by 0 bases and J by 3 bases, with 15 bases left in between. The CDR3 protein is CASSDSSLRDGYNEQFF. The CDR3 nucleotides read TGTGCCAGCAGTGACTCGAGTCTTAGGGACGGCTACAATGAGCAGTTCTTC.

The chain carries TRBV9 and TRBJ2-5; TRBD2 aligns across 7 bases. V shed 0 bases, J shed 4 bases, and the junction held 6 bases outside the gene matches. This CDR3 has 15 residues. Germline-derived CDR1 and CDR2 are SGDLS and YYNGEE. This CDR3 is CASSVVYGEGETQYF. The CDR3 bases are TGTGCCAGCAGCGTAGTGTACGGGGAGGGAGAGACCCAGTACTTC.

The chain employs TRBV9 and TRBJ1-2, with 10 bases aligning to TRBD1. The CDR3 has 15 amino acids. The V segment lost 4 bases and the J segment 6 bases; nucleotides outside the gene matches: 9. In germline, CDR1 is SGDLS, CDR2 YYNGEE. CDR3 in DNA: TGTGCCAGCAGCCCCCGACAGGGGGCGAATAATGGCTACACCTTC. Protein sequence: CASSPRQGANNGYTF. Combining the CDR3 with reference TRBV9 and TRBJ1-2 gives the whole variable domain DSGVTQTPKHLITATGQRVTLRCSPRSGDLSVYWYQQSLDQGLQFLIQYYNGEERAKGNILERFSAQQFPDLHSELNLSSLELGDSALYFCASSPRQGANNGYTFGSGTRLTVV.

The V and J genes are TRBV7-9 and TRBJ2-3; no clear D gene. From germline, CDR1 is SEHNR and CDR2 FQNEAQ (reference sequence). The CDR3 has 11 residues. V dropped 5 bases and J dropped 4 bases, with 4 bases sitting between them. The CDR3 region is CASSQADTQYF. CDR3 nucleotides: TGTGCCAGCAGCCAGGCAGATACGCAGTATTTT.

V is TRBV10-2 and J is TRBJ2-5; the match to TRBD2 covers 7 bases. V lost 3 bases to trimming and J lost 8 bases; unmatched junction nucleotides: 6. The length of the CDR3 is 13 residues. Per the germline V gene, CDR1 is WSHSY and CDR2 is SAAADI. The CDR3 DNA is TGCGCCAGCAGTGATTTGGGCGGGGGTACCCAGTACTTC. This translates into CASSDLGGGTQYF.

CDR3 region: CASSNNPGGSPLHF. Here the CDR3 DNA reads TGTGCCAGCAGTAATAACCCCGGGGGATCACCCCTCCACTTT. This rearrangement joins TRBV28 to TRBJ1-6, with D perhaps TRBD1 (5 bases). V shed 5 bases and J shed 10 bases, with 15 bases lying between them. The length of the CDR3 is 14 residues. CDR1 MDHEN and CDR2 SYDVKM come from the germline V gene.